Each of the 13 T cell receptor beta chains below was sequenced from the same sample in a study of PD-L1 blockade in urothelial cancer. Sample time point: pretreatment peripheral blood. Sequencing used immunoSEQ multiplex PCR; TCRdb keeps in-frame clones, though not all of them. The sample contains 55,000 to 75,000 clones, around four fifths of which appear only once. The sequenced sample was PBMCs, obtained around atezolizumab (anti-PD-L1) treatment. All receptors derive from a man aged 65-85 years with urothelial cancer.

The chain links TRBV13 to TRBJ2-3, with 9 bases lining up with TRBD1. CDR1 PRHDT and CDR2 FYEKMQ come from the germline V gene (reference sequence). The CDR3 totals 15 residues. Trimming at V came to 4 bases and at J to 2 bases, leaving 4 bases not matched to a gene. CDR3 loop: CASSSRQGDTDTQYF. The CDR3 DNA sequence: TGTGCCAGCAGCTCACGACAGGGGGACACAGATACGCAGTATTTT.

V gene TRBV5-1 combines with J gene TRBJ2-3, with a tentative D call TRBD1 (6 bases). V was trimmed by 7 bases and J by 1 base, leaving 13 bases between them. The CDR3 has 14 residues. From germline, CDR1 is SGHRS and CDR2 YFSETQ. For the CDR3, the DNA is TGCGCCAGCTCCCGGGACACCGGCACAGATACGCAGTATTTT. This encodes CASSRDTGTDTQYF.

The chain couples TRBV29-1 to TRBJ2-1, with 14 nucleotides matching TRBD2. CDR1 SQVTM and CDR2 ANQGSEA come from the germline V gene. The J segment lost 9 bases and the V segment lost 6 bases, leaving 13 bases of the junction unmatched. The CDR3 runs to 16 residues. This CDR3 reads CSVDGTSGSPSGEQFF. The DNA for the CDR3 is TGCAGCGTGGACGGGACTAGCGGGAGCCCCTCGGGTGAGCAGTTCTTC.

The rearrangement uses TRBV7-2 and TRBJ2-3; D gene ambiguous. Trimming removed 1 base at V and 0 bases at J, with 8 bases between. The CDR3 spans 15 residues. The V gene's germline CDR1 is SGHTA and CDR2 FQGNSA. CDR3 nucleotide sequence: TGTGCCAGCAGCTTAGTAACGGTGAGCACAGATACGCAGTATTTT. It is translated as CASSLVTVSTDTQYF. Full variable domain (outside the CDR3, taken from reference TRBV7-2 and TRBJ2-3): GAGVSQSPSNKVTEKGKDVELRCDPISGHTALYWYRQSLGQGLEFLIYFQGNSAPDKSGLPSDRFSAERTGGSVSTLTIQRTQQEDSAVYLCASSLVTVSTDTQYFGPGTRLTVL.

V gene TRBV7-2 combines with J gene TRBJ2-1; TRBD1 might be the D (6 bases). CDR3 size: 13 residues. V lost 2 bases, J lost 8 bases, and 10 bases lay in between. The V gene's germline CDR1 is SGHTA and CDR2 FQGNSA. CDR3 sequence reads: CASSLTGSDEQFF. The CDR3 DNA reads TGTGCCAGCAGCTTAACAGGGAGCGATGAGCAGTTCTTC. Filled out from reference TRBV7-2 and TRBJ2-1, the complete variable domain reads GAGVSQSPSNKVTEKGKDVELRCDPISGHTALYWYRQSLGQGLEFLIYFQGNSAPDKSGLPSDRFSAERTGGSVSTLTIQRTQQEDSAVYLCASSLTGSDEQFFGPGTRLTVL.

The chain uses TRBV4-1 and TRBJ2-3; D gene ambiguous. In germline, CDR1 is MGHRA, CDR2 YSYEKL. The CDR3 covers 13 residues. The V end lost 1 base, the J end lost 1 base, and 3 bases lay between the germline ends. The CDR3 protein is CASSQAGTDTQYF. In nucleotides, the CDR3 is TGCGCCAGCAGCCAAGCTGGCACAGATACGCAGTATTTT.

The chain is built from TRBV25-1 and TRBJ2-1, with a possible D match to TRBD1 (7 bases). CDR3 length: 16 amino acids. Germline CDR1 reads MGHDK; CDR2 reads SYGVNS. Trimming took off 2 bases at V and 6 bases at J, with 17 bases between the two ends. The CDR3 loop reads CASSEKQGGSANEQFF. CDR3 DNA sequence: TGTGCCAGCAGTGAAAAGCAGGGGGGAAGCGCCAATGAGCAGTTCTTC.

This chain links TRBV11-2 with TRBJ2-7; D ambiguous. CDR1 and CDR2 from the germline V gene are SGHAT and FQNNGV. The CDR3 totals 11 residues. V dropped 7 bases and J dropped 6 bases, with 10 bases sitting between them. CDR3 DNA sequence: TGTGCCAGCATGGAGTACGGCGAGCAGTACTTC. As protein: CASMEYGEQYF.

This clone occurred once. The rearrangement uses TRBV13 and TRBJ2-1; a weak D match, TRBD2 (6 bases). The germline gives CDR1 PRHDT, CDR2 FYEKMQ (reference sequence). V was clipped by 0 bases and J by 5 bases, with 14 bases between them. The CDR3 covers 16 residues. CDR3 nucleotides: TGTGCCAGCAGCTTAGGCCGGGCTAGCGCTAACAATGAGCAGTTCTTC. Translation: CASSLGRASANNEQFF.

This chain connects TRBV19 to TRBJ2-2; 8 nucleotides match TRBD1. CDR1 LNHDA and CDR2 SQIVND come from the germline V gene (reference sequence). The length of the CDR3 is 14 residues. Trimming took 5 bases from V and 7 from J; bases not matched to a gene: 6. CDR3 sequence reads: CASSGTGAGGELFF. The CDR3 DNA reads TGTGCCAGTAGTGGGACAGGCGCCGGCGGGGAGCTGTTTTTT.

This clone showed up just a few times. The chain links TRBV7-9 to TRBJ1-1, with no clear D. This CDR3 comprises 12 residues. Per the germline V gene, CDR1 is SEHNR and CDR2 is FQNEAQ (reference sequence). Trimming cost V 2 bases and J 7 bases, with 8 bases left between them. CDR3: CASSLTGLEAFF. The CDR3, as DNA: TGTGCCAGCAGCTTAACTGGACTTGAAGCTTTCTTT.

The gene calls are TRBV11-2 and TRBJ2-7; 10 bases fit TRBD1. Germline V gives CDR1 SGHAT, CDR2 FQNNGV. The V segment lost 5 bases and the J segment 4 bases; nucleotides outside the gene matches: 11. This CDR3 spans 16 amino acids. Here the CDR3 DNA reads TGTGCCAGCAGCCCAGTGGGGGGACAGGGGCGGTACGAGCAGTACTTC. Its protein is CASSPVGGQGRYEQYF.

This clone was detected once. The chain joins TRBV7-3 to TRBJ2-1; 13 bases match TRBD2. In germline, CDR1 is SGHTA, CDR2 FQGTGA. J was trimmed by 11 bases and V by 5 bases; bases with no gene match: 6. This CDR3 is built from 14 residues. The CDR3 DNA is TGTGCCAGCAGCCCGGGACTAGCGGGGATTCAGCAGTTCTTC. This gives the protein CASSPGLAGIQQFF.